Described below is a single T cell receptor (beta chain) sequence and its context. Its antigen target is currently unknown. No much larger clonotype is one base removed from it; base qualities were not supplied. The sample belongs to a study of blood T cell repertoires in COVID-19 (dated by TCRdb to the early 2020s). With respect to the entire study: Collaborator samples came from the United States, Italy and Spain and covered acute and convalescent phases of COVID-19. Deeply sampled blood TCRbeta repertoires from subjects exposed to, actively infected with, or recovered from COVID-19 were included in the dataset. Where HLA class I and class II types were available, the types were taken from metadata supplied by the sample provider, not from assay-based typing. Nearly every sample came with metadata listing a de-identified subject ID, COVID-19 status, age in years and sex. The prospective study material was composed of cDNA or gDNA derived from T cells, B-cell-depleted T cells, or PBMCs. The samples were drawn from two sources: the first 160 participants of the ongoing ImmuneRACE study, and 1,000 to 1,500 subjects contributed by 6 global collaborators. The repertoires were released in a freely available public database intended as a resource for research on the immune response to SARS-CoV-2. The paper as a whole reports these results and caveats: Clinical and demographic metadata were provided uncurated, with the amount varying by source and participant.

One collaborating source in Seattle enrolled patients during active infection and followed them longitudinally through the course of disease. Whole blood was collected in K2EDTA tubes by collaborating institutions according to the institutions' own protocols. For TCRbeta analysis, collaborators shipped samples in one of three forms: frozen whole blood, isolated PBMCs, or DNA extracted from either of those sample types. The immunoSEQ Assay, a bias-controlled multiplex PCR, was used to amplify TCRbeta CDR3 regions from genomic DNA. Per the original workflow: Within the assay, amplification of reference gene primers was used to estimate how many nucleated cells each sample contained. To quantify the absolute abundance of each unique TCRbeta CDR3 rearrangement, sequence reads were collapsed and filtered. Productive Simpson clonality was computed per sample as the square root of Simpson's diversity index over productive rearrangements. Not all clones reach the TCRdb copy of this immuneACCESS table, which keeps in-frame sequences only. Checked studies attribute under half of the gap to unresolved V genes and leave the rest unexplained. For V, J and clone size, that table is used; D and trimming come from the DNA. The table for this sample lists approximately 120,000 clones; 75% to 90% of them were counted only once. Less than 3.5% of the sample is taken by the ten largest.

The CDR3 starts with the cysteine, ends with the phenylalanine, and has 20 residues. Left in the record is the CDR3 DNA by itself, 60 bases read in frame from the first base. CDR1 and CDR2 are read off the germline V gene as SGHTA and FQGTGA. Trimming removed 4 bases from V and 6 bases from J; the gene matches leave 23 bases unexplained. This clonotype was obtained from a woman older than 75 with COVID-19, enrolled during active disease. The chain uses TRBV7-3 and TRBJ1-5; 8 middle bases align to TRBD1. Sequencing input: peripheral blood. The DNA is as follows: TGTGCCAGCAGCTCCGAGGTGGACAGGGAGAAGGGGGCATACGGTCAGCCCCAGCATTTT. Its amino acids are CASSSEVDREKGAYGQPQHF.